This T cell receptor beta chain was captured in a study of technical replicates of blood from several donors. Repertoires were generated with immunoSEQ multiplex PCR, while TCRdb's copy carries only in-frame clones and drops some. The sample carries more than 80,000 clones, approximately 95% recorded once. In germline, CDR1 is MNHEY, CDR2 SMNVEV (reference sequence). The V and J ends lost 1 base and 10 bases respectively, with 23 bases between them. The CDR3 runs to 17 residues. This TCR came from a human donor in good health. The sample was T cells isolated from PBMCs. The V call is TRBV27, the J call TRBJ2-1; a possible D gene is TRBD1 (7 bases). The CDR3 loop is CASSLFLRGTARGEQFF. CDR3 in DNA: TGTGCCAGCAGTTTATTCCTTCGCGGGACCGCCAGGGGGGAGCAGTTCTTC.